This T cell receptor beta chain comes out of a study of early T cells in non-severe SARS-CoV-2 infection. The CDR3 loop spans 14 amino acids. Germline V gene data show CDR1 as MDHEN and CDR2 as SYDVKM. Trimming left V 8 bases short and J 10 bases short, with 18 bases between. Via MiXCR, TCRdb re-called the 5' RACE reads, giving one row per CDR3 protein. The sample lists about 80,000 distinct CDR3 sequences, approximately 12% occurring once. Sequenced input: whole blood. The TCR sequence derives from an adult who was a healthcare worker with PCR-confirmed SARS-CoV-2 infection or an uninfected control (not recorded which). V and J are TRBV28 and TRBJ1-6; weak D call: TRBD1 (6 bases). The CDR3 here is CASFHRALGSPLHF. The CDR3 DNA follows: TGTGCCAGCTTCCACAGGGCCCTAGGGTCACCCCTCCACTTT.